This T cell receptor (beta chain) was captured by sequencing in a study of shared clonotypes between healthy human individuals. The wider study: Three plates were used per donor for CD4 naive, three for CD4 memory, two for CD8 naive and one for CD8 memory.

Germline V gives CDR1 SGHVS, CDR2 FQNEAQ. Deletions cut 6 bases from V and 1 base from J, with 16 bases between. The CDR3 sequence is 15 residues long. Caucasian adults residing in Nashville, Tennessee made up all the donors. On this clone: Its cognate antigen is unknown.

The table came from immunoSEQ multiplex PCR; TCRdb's copy has only in-frame clones and leaves some out. The table lists around 980,000 clones, more than 75% of them singletons. Study conclusions and caveats: Memory subsets generally showed smaller estimated richness than naive subsets did.

This receptor was identified in a man aged 18 to 35 in good health. Some clones in this sample may be carry-over from other donors' samples. This sequence joins TRBV7-8 and TRBJ2-7; D possibly corresponds to TRBD1 (6 bases). Sequencing used memory CD4+ T cells from PBMCs. Subset meaning: CD45RA-negative fraction. CDR3: CASSIHRVGSYEQYF. CDR3 in DNA: TGTGCCAGCAGTATCCACAGGGTTGGATCCTACGAGCAGTACTTC.